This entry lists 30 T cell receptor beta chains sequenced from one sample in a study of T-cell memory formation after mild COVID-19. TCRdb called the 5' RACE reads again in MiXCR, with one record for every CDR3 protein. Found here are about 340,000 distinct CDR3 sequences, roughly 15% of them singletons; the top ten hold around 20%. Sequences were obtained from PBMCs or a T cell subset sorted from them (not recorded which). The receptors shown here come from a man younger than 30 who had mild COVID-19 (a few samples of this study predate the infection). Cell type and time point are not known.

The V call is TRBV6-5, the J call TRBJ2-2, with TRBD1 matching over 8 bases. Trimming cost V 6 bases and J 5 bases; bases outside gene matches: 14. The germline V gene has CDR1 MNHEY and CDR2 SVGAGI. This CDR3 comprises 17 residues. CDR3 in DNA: TGTGCCAGCAGATACACATGGACAGGGCGTCAGACCGGGGAGCTGTTTTTT. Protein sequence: CASRYTWTGRQTGELFF.

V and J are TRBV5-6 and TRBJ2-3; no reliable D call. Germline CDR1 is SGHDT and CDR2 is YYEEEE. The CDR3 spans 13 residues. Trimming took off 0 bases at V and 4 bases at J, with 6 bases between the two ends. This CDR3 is CASSLANSDTQYF. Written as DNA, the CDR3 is TGTGCCAGCAGCTTGGCCAATTCAGATACGCAGTATTTT.

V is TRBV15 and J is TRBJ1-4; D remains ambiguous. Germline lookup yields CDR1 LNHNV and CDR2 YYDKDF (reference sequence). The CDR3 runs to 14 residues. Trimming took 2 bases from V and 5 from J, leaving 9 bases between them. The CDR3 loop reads CATSRPGGNEKLFF. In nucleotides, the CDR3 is TGTGCCACCAGCAGACCCGGCGGGAATGAAAAACTGTTTTTT.

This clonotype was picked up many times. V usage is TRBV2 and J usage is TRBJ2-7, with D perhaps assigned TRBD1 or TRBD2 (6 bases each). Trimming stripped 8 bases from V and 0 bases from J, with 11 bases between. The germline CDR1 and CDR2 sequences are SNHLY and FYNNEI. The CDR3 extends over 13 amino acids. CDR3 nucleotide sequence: TGTGCCAGCGGCGGGACATTCTCCTACGAGCAGTACTTC. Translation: CASGGTFSYEQYF.

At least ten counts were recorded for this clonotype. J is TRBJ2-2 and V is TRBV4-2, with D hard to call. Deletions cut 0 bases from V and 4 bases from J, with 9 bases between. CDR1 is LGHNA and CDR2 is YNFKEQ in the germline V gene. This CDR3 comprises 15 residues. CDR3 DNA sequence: TGTGCCAGCAGCCAAGAGGTGCAATCCACCGGGGAGCTGTTTTTT. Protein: CASSQEVQSTGELFF.

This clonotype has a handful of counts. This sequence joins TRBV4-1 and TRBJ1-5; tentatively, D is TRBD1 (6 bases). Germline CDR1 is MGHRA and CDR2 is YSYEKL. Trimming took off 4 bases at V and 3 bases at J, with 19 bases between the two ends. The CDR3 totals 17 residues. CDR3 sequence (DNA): TGCGCCAGCAGCCCGTCCAGTCTGAGGGGGATCAATCAGCCCCAGCATTTT. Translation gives CASSPSSLRGINQPQHF.

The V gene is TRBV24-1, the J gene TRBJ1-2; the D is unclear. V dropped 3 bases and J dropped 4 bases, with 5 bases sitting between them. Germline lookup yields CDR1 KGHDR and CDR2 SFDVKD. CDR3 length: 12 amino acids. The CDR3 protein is CATSDKFYGYTF. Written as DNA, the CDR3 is TGTGCCACCAGTGATAAGTTCTATGGCTACACCTTC.

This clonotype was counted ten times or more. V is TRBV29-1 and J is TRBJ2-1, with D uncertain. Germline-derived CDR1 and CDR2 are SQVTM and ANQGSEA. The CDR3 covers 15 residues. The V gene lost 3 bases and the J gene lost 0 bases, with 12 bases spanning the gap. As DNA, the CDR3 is TGCAGCGTTGAGTCAGTGGAGAGCTCCTACAATGAGCAGTTCTTC. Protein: CSVESVESSYNEQFF.

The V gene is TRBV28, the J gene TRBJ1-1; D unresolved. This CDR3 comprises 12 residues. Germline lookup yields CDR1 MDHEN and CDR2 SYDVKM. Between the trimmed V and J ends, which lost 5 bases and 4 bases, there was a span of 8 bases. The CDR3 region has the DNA TGTGCCAGCAGTGGAACCCTCACTGAAGCTTTCTTT. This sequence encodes CASSGTLTEAFF. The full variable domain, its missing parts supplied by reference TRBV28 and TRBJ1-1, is DVKVTQSSRYLVKRTGEKVFLECVQDMDHENMFWYRQDPGLGLRLIYFSYDVKMKEKGDIPEGYSVSREKKERFSLILESASTNQTSMYLCASSGTLTEAFFGQGTRLTVV.

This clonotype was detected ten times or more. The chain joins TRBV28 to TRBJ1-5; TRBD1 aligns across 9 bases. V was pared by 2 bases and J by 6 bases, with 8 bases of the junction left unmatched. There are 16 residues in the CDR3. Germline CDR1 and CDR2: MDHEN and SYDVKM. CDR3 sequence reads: CASSLLWGQGRQPQHF. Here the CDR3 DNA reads TGTGCCAGCAGTTTACTCTGGGGACAGGGACGTCAGCCCCAGCATTTT.

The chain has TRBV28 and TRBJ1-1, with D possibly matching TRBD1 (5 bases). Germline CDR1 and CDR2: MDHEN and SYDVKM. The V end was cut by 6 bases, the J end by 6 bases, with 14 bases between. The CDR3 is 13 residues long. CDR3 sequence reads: CASRYGGYAEAFF. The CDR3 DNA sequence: TGTGCCAGCAGGTACGGGGGATACGCTGAAGCTTTCTTT.

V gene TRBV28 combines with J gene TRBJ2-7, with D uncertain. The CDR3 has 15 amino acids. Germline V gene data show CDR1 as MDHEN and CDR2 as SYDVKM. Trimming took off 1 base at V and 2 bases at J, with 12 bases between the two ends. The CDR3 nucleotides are TGTGCCAGCAGTTTATTCCGCTCCCCTCCCTACGAGCAGTACGTC. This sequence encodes CASSLFRSPPYEQYV.

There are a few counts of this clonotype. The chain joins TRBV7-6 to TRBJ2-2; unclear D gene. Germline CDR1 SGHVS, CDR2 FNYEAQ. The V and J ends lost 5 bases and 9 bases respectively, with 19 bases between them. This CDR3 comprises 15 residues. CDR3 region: CASSGRSGSVRELFF. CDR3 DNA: TGTGCCAGCAGCGGACGCTCAGGCTCTGTCCGGGAGCTGTTTTTT.

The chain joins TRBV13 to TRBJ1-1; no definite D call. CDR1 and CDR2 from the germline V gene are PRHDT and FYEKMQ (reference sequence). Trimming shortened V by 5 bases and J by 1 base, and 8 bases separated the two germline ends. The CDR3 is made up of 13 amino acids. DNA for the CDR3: TGTGCCAGCAGCACCCGGCCGAACACTGAAGCTTTCTTT. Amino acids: CASSTRPNTEAFF.

CDR3 region: CASSRRQGMWGYTF. The CDR3 bases are TGTGCCAGCAGCCGGAGACAGGGAATGTGGGGCTACACCTTC. The chain recombines TRBV11-1 with TRBJ1-2; 7 nucleotides match TRBD1. Germline assignment: CDR1 SGHAT and CDR2 FQDESV (reference sequence). The CDR3 has 14 residues. With V trimmed by 5 bases and J by 8 bases, 11 bases remained unmatched.

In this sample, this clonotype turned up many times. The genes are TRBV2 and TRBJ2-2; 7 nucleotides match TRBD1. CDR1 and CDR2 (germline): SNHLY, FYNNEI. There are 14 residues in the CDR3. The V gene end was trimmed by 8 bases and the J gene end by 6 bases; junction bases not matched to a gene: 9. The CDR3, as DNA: TGTGCCAGCCAGACAGGGTATGACGCCGGGGAGCTGTTTTTT. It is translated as CASQTGYDAGELFF.

The CDR3 DNA sequence: TGTGCCAGCAGCGTAGACCAAGGGGGAGAGACCCAGTACTTC. Protein sequence: CASSVDQGGETQYF. V usage is TRBV9 and J usage is TRBJ2-5; a possible D gene is TRBD1 (6 bases). The germline gives CDR1 SGDLS, CDR2 YYNGEE. Trimming cost V 0 bases and J 4 bases, with 10 bases left between them. CDR3 length: 14 residues.

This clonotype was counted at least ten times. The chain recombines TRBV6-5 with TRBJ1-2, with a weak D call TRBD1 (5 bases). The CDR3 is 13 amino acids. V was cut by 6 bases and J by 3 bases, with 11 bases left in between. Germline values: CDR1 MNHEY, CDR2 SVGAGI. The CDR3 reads CASRTVGDYGYTF. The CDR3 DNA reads TGTGCCAGCAGGACAGTGGGTGACTATGGCTACACCTTC.

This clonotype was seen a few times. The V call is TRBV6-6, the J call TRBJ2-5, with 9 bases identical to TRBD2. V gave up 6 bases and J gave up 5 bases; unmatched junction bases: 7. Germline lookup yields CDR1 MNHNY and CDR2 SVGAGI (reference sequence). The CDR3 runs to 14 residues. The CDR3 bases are TGTGCCAGCAGACTCCTACTAGCGGGCGAGACCCAGTACTTC. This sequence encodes CASRLLLAGETQYF.

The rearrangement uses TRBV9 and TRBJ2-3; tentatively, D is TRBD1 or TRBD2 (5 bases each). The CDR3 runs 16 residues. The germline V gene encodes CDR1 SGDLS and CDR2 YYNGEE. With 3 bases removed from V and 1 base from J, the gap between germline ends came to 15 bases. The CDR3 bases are TGTGCCAGCAGCGCGAGGGTGGGGCAGGGCACAGATACGCAGTATTTT. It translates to CASSARVGQGTDTQYF.

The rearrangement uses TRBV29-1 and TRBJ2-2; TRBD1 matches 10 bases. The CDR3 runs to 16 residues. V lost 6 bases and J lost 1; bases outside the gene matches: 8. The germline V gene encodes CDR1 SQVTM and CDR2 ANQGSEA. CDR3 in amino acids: CSVRRQGALNTGELFF. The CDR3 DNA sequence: TGCAGCGTGAGAAGACAGGGGGCATTGAACACCGGGGAGCTGTTTTTT.

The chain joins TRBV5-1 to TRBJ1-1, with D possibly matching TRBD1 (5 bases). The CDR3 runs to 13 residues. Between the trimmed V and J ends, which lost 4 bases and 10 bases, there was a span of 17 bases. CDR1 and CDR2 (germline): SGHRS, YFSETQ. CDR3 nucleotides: TGCGCCAGCAGCCCTACAAGGGGTTTGGGAGCTTTCTTT. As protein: CASSPTRGLGAFF.

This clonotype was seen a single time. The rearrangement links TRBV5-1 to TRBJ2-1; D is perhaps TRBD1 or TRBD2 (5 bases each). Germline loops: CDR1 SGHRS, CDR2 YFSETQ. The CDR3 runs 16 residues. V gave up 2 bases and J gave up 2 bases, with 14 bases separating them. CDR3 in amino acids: CASSFPMGEPYNEQFF. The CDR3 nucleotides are TGCGCCAGCAGCTTCCCCATGGGGGAGCCCTACAATGAGCAGTTCTTC.

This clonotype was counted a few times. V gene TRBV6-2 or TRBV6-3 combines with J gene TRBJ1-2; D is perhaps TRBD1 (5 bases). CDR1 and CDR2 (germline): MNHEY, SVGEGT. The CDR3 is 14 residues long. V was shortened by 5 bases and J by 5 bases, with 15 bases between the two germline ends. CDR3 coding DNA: TGTGCCAGCAGTAATCCGGGGGAGTGGTATGGCTACACCTTC. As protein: CASSNPGEWYGYTF.

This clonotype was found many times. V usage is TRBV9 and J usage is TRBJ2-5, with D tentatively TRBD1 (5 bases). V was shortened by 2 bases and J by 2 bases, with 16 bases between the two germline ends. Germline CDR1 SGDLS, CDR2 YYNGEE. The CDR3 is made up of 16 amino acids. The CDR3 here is CASSVYGAHGQETQYF. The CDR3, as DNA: TGTGCCAGCAGCGTGTATGGGGCGCATGGGCAAGAGACCCAGTACTTC.

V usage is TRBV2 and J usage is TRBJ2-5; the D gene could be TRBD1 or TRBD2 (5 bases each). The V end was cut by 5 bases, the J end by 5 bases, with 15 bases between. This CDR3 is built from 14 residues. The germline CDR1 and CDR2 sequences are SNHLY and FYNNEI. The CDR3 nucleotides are TGTGCCAGCAGTTCGGGACCTCCTGGGGAGACCCAGTACTTC. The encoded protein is CASSSGPPGETQYF.

The DNA for the CDR3 is TGTGCCAGCAGCTTTAGACCCAGCACAGATACGCAGTATTTT. Amino acids: CASSFRPSTDTQYF. The chain joins TRBV4-2 to TRBJ2-3; D is unclear. This CDR3 has 14 amino acids. Deletions cut 5 bases from V and 0 bases from J, with 9 bases between. The V gene's germline CDR1 is LGHNA and CDR2 YNFKEQ.

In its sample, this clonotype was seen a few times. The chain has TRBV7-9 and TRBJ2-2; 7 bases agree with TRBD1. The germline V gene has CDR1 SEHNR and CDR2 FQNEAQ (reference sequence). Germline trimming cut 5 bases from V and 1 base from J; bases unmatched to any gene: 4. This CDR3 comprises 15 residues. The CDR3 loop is CASSRGTVNTGELFF. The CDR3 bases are TGTGCCAGCAGCCGAGGGACAGTGAACACCGGGGAGCTGTTTTTT.

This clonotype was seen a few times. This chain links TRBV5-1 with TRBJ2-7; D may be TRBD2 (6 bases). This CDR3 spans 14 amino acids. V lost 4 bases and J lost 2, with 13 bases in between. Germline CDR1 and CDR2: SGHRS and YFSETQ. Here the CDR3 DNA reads TGCGCCAGCAGCGGAGGGAGTACGACCTACGAGCAGTACTTC. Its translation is CASSGGSTTYEQYF.

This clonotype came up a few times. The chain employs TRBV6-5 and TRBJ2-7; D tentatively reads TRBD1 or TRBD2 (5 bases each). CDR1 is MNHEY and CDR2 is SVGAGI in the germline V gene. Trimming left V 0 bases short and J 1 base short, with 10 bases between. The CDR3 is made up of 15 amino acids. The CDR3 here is CASSYSRDGSYEQYF. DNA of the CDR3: TGTGCCAGCAGTTACTCCCGGGACGGTTCCTACGAGCAGTACTTC.